Following are 13 T cell receptor beta chains from one sample sequenced in a study of cytomegalovirus exposure and HLA in healthy donors. PCR primers comprised 60 Vbeta and 13 Jbeta primers. Profiling relied on immunoSEQ multiplex PCR, and the TCRdb table lists in-frame clones only, not all of them. The repertoire holds 150,000 to 200,000 clones, roughly 74% seen once, with around 11% in the top ten. Input material: PBMCs. The source is a man younger than 35 in good health and CMV-seropositive.

This sequence joins TRBV4-1 and TRBJ2-2; a possible D gene is TRBD2 (6 bases). Per the germline V gene, CDR1 is MGHRA and CDR2 is YSYEKL. V lost 1 base, J lost 2 bases, and 11 bases lay in between. The CDR3 sequence is 16 residues long. CDR3 in amino acids: CASSQGKRVNTGELFF. CDR3 bases: TGCGCCAGCAGCCAAGGGAAGCGGGTTAACACCGGGGAGCTGTTTTTT.

V is TRBV9 and J is TRBJ2-1, with 8 bases identical to TRBD2. CDR1 SGDLS and CDR2 YYNGEE come from the germline V gene. The CDR3 has 13 residues. Trimming cost V 2 bases and J 10 bases; bases outside gene matches: 5. For the CDR3, the DNA is TGTGCCAGCAGCGTTGACGGGAGGGGCGAGCAGTTCTTC. It yields the protein CASSVDGRGEQFF.

V and J are TRBV5-4 and TRBJ2-5; 9 positions match TRBD2. Trimming took 3 bases from V and 5 from J; bases not matched to a gene: 11. This CDR3 is built from 16 residues. The germline V gene encodes CDR1 SGHNT and CDR2 YYREEE (reference sequence). CDR3 protein: CASSSGGGGSAETQYF. CDR3 DNA: TGTGCCAGCAGCTCGGGCGGGGGGGGGTCGGCGGAGACCCAGTACTTC.

This clone appeared a single time. The gene calls are TRBV10-3 and TRBJ2-3; TRBD1 aligns across 8 bases. The CDR3 consists of 14 residues. With 6 bases clipped from V and 3 bases from J, the junction kept 5 bases outside the gene matches. Germline-derived CDR1 and CDR2 are ENHRY and SYGVKD. The CDR3 region has the DNA TGTGCCATCAGGATAGACAGGGGTACAGATACGCAGTATTTT. Amino acid sequence: CAIRIDRGTDTQYF.

The rearrangement links TRBV11-2 to TRBJ1-1; TRBD1 matches at 8 bases. Per the germline V gene, CDR1 is SGHAT and CDR2 is FQNNGV. Unmatched junction bases numbered 14, after V lost 2 bases and J lost 0 bases. This CDR3 has 19 residues. CDR3 in DNA: TGTGCCAGCAGCTTAATAAGGGTCAGGGGGCGCCTATTGAACACTGAAGCTTTCTTT. This translates into CASSLIRVRGRLLNTEAFF. The full variable domain, its missing parts supplied by reference TRBV11-2 and TRBJ1-1, is EAGVAQSPRYKIIEKRQSVAFWCNPISGHATLYWYQQILGQGPKLLIQFQNNGVVDDSQLPKDRFSAERLKGVDSTLKIQPAKLEDSAVYLCASSLIRVRGRLLNTEAFFGQGTRLTVV.

The rearrangement joins TRBV2 to TRBJ1-1; tentatively, D is TRBD1 (6 bases). V was trimmed by 5 bases and J by 6 bases, leaving 19 bases between them. In germline, CDR1 is SNHLY, CDR2 FYNNEI. The CDR3 has 15 residues. The CDR3 sequence: CASSFAGRGMAEAFF. The CDR3 DNA is TGTGCCAGCAGTTTTGCAGGGAGGGGGATGGCTGAAGCTTTCTTT.

This clone was seen a few times. The genes are TRBV7-3 and TRBJ1-1; possible D gene TRBD1, 5 bases. Germline V CDR1 and CDR2: SGHTA, FQGTGA. V was trimmed by 0 bases and J by 1 base, leaving 9 bases between them. The CDR3 spans 15 residues. CDR3 nucleotides: TGTGCCAGCAGCTTAACGGGGGGACCGAACACTGAAGCTTTCTTT. Translation: CASSLTGGPNTEAFF.

The chain is built from TRBV6-1 and TRBJ1-2, with D perhaps TRBD1 (6 bases). Germline assignment: CDR1 MNHNS and CDR2 SASEGT. The CDR3 totals 16 residues. The germline V and J ends were trimmed by 2 bases and 2 bases, with 15 bases remaining between them. CDR3 region: CASSESIGRGNYGYTF. For the CDR3, the DNA is TGTGCCAGCAGTGAATCCATCGGCAGGGGAAACTATGGCTACACCTTC.

This clone appeared once. The chain recombines TRBV6-1 with TRBJ1-5, with 8 bases aligning to TRBD1. With 7 bases clipped from V and 9 bases from J, the junction kept 11 bases outside the gene matches. The CDR3 consists of 14 residues. Germline V gene lookup returns CDR1 MNHNS and CDR2 SASEGT. CDR3 DNA sequence: TGTGCCAGCACAGGGACAGGTGGGATTCGGCCCCAGCATTTT. Encoded protein: CASTGTGGIRPQHF.

The rearrangement joins TRBV30 to TRBJ2-7, with TRBD2 identical over 10 bases. CDR1 and CDR2 from the germline V gene are GTSNPN and SVGIG (reference sequence). The ends lost 0 bases at V and 4 bases at J; junction bases unmatched: 3. The CDR3 has 14 amino acids. The CDR3 DNA reads TGTGCCTGGAGTGTGGGACTAGCGAGGTACGAGCAGTACTTC. It yields the protein CAWSVGLARYEQYF.

V and J are TRBV27 and TRBJ2-7; the D is unclear. Germline assignment: CDR1 MNHEY and CDR2 SMNVEV (reference sequence). V shed 5 bases and J shed 4 bases, with 6 bases lying between them. This CDR3 region has 11 residues. CDR3 nucleotides: TGTGCCAGCAGTATCGGGTACGAGCAGTACTTC. It is translated as CASSIGYEQYF.

This chain joins TRBV6-1 and TRBJ2-7; 7 bases are shared with TRBD2. CDR1 and CDR2 (germline): MNHNS, SASEGT. V lost 10 bases to trimming and J lost 3 bases; unmatched junction nucleotides: 12. The CDR3 contains 14 residues. Written as DNA, the CDR3 is TGTGCCATTACATTCAGCGGGGCCCGCTACGAGCAGTACTTC. Translation gives CAITFSGARYEQYF.

The V gene is TRBV2, the J gene TRBJ2-7; D gene uncertain. Germline CDR1 reads SNHLY; CDR2 reads FYNNEI. Trimming removed 8 bases from V and 3 bases from J, with 8 bases in between. The CDR3 has 11 amino acids. This chain's CDR3 is CASERNYEQYF. CDR3 in DNA: TGTGCCAGCGAGAGAAACTACGAGCAGTACTTC.